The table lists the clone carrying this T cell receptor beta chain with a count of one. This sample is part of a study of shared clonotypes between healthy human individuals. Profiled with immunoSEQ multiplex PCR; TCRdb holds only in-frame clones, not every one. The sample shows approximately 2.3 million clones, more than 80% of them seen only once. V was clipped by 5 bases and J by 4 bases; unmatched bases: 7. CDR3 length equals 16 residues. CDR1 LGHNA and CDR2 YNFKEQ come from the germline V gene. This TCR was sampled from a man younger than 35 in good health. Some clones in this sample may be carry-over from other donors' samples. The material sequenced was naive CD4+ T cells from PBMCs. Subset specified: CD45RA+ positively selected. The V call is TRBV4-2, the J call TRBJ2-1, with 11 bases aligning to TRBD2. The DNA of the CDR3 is TGTGCCAGCAGCGAGTCGACTAGCGGGAAATACAATGAGCAGTTCTTC. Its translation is CASSESTSGKYNEQFF.